This T cell receptor (beta chain) appears in the sequencing data of a study of blood T cells in healthy people across ages. Combining a sample-barcoded 5' primer with a J-beta primer mix, a second PCR ran for roughly 7 to 12 cycles. One entry per CDR3 protein, called by TCRdb with MiXCR from the 5' RACE reads. The repertoire includes around 800,000 distinct CDR3 sequences, around a quarter of them detected once, and about 3% sits in the top ten. V was shortened by 4 bases and J by 1 base, with 17 bases between the two germline ends. Germline assignment: CDR1 SGHRS and CDR2 YFSETQ. CDR3 length equals 16 residues. The data were also submitted as part of a second study, on T cells of mothers and their children.

V and J are TRBV5-1 and TRBJ2-5, with D maybe TRBD1 (5 bases). The sample comprised blood. The clonotype originates from a boy younger than 18 in good health. The CDR3 sequence: CASSPRLGQGQETQYF. In DNA, the CDR3 is TGCGCCAGCAGCCCCCGGCTGGGGCAAGGCCAAGAGACCCAGTACTTC.